This note documents a single T cell receptor beta chain sequence. This CDR3 has 14 amino acids. V dropped 3 bases and J dropped 4 bases, with 13 bases sitting between them. The germline CDR1 and CDR2 sequences are MNHEY and SMNVEV (reference sequence). These data belong to a study of shared clonotypes between healthy human individuals. Positive CCR7 selection of CD45RO-negative cells yielded the naive CD8 cells, and terminally differentiated effector memory CD45RA+ cells were excluded. Free of recent acute infections or vaccinations, the donors were healthy HIV-negative adults. Adults of Caucasian background living in Nashville, Tennessee made up all donors. The assay used deep level. Original analysis: With immunoSEQ giving junction-only sequences and no quality scores, filtering differed. The protocol was immunoSEQ multiplex PCR, while the TCRdb copy is restricted to in-frame clones and leaves out a portion. That table supplies the V and J calls and clone size; D and trimming were determined from the DNA. The sample has 650,000 to 800,000 clones; about 90% are singletons.

What was sequenced was naive CD8+ T cells sorted from blood. The chain joins TRBV27 to TRBJ2-7, with a weak D call TRBD1 (6 bases). The sequence came from a man aged 25 to 40 in good health. In nucleotides, the CDR3 is TGTGCCAGCAGTTTCTCAGGGGTTTGGTACGAGCAGTACTTC. Translation gives CASSFSGVWYEQYF.